One and the same sample provided the 6 T cell receptor beta chains below, sequenced in a study of control samples from healthy donors and cancer patients. Clones were read by immunoSEQ multiplex PCR, and TCRdb kept only the in-frame ones, dropping some. The data contain approximately 100,000 clones, about nine tenths of them singletons. Specimen: blood. The source of these receptors is a human donor in good health. The donor label of this sample is uncertain.

V is TRBV14 and J is TRBJ2-1; 7 bases are a match to TRBD1. CDR3 length: 15 residues. Germline CDR1 is SGHDN and CDR2 is FVKESK. The trim removed 4 bases at V and 2 bases at J, leaving 5 bases unmatched. The CDR3 bases are TGTGCCAGCAGCCCTGGGGACAGTACCTACAATGAGCAGTTCTTC. This sequence encodes CASSPGDSTYNEQFF.

The chain carries TRBV5-5 and TRBJ1-1, with TRBD1 matching over 8 bases. Germline values: CDR1 SGHKS, CDR2 YYEKEE (reference sequence). With V trimmed by 4 bases and J by 0 bases, 8 bases remained unmatched. The CDR3 length is 16 residues. CDR3 sequence reads: CASSLGTGYMNTEAFF. DNA of the CDR3: TGTGCCAGCAGCCTCGGGACAGGATATATGAACACTGAAGCTTTCTTT. Complete variable domain (other parts from reference TRBV5-5 and TRBJ1-1): DAGVTQSPTHLIKTRGQQVTLRCSPISGHKSVSWYQQVLGQGPQFIFQYYEKEERGRGNFPDRFSARQFPNYSSELNVNALLLGDSALYLCASSLGTGYMNTEAFFGQGTRLTVV.

The J gene is TRBJ2-3, the V gene TRBV5-1, with 9 bases that match TRBD2. The CDR3 spans 15 residues. With 4 bases clipped from V and 1 base from J, the junction kept 4 bases outside the gene matches. Germline V gene sequence: CDR1 SGHRS, CDR2 YFSETQ. The CDR3 DNA reads TGCGCCAGCAGCACGGGGACTAGCCGCACAGATACGCAGTATTTT. It translates to CASSTGTSRTDTQYF.

This clone was observed a single time. The V gene is TRBV6-5, the J gene TRBJ1-1; D remains unclear. Per the germline V gene, CDR1 is MNHEY and CDR2 is SVGAGI. Trimming took off 6 bases at V and 1 base at J, with 12 bases between the two ends. The CDR3 spans 14 residues. CDR3 nucleotides: TGTGCCAGCAGAAAAAGTCAGACGAACACTGAAGCTTTCTTT. Encoded protein: CASRKSQTNTEAFF.

This sequence joins TRBV27 and TRBJ1-3; D gene unclear. The V and J ends lost 5 bases and 4 bases respectively, with 18 bases between them. Per germline, CDR1 MNHEY and CDR2 SMNVEV (reference sequence). CDR3 size: 16 residues. The CDR3 here is CASSPRGGTSGNTIYF. CDR3 coding DNA: TGTGCCAGCAGTCCCCGGGGAGGCACCTCAGGAAACACCATATATTTT.

This clone appeared a single time. CDR3 in DNA: TGTGCCAGCAGCTTAGGTCAGAGGGCAGGGCCATACGAGCAGTACGTC. It translates to CASSLGQRAGPYEQYV. The chain joins TRBV7-8 to TRBJ2-7; perhaps D is TRBD1 or TRBD2 (5 bases each). The CDR3 is 16 residues long. V shed 1 base and J shed 4 bases, with 17 bases lying between them. CDR1 and CDR2 from the germline V gene are SGHVS and FQNEAQ.